The 3 T cell receptor beta chains below were found in one sample sequenced in a study of T-cell memory formation after mild COVID-19. One entry per CDR3 protein results from TCRdb running MiXCR on the 5' RACE reads. The sample consists of 150,000 to 200,000 distinct CDR3 sequences, roughly a fifth of them appearing once. Sequencing input: PBMCs or a T cell subset sorted from them (not recorded which). Every receptor here comes from an adult woman who had mild COVID-19 (a few samples of this study predate the infection). Cell type and time point are not known.

The rearrangement uses TRBV10-3 and TRBJ2-5, with 11 bases identical to TRBD2. The junction had 0 bases not matched to a gene; V was cut back by 2 bases and J by 1 base. This CDR3 has 15 amino acids. In germline, CDR1 is ENHRY, CDR2 SYGVKD. The CDR3 DNA follows: TGTGCCATCAGTGAGGGGACTAGCGGCCAAGAGACCCAGTACTTC. It codes for CAISEGTSGQETQYF.

This rearrangement joins TRBV6-5 to TRBJ2-3; maybe TRBD1 (6 bases). This CDR3 contains 12 residues. Germline V gene lookup returns CDR1 MNHEY and CDR2 SVGAGI. V lost 6 bases, J lost 10 bases, and 14 bases lay in between. This CDR3 is CASSPGPGAQYF. In DNA form, the CDR3 reads TGTGCCAGCAGCCCGGGGCCAGGGGCGCAGTATTTT.

CDR3 region: CASSLVAAQSLHF. The CDR3 DNA follows: TGTGCCAGCAGCTTGGTCGCAGCGCAGTCCCTCCACTTT. V is TRBV5-5 and J is TRBJ1-6; D unresolved. Per the germline V gene, CDR1 is SGHKS and CDR2 is YYEKEE (reference sequence). The CDR3 has 13 amino acids. Trimming took 0 bases from V and 14 from J, leaving 12 bases between them.